This TCR beta chain was retrieved from a study of blood T cells in healthy people across ages. The table lists this clonotype with a few counts. Its antigen is unidentified. With a J-beta primer mix and a sample-barcoded 5' primer, a second PCR ran about 6 to 11 cycles. TCRdb re-called the 5' RACE reads through MiXCR, storing one row per CDR3 protein. The table records 1.2 million to 1.5 million distinct CDR3 sequences, roughly 45% of them present only once. Findings and limits, study-wide: Unknown donor CMV status possibly confounded expanded clonotype changes.

CDR3 length equals 14 residues. With 1 base removed from V and 2 bases from J, the gap between germline ends came to 8 bases. Germline CDR1 is LNHDA and CDR2 is SQIVND (reference sequence). The material sequenced was blood. The source is a woman between 18 and 29 years old in good health. The chain has TRBV19 and TRBJ1-2; D might be TRBD1 (5 bases). DNA for the CDR3: TGTGCCAGTAGTATAGCAGGGCCCAACTATGGCTACACCTTC. Its translation: CASSIAGPNYGYTF.